This entry concerns a single TCR beta chain. Its antigen remains unidentified. The sample holds no much larger clone one base away, and base qualities are not on file. In Seattle, one collaborating source enrolled patients while the infection was active and tracked those patients longitudinally over the course of disease. The collaborating institutions used their own protocols to collect whole blood in K2EDTA tubes. For TCRbeta analysis, collaborators shipped samples in one of three forms: frozen whole blood, isolated PBMCs, or DNA extracted from either of those sample types. From cysteine to phenylalanine, the CDR3 is 15 amino acids long. Here the CDR3 DNA is all that survives: 45 bases in frame from base 1. V is pruned by 3 bases and J by 6 bases, leaving 4 bases of the junction without a gene match. Reading the germline V gene (reference sequence) gives CDR1 LGHDT and CDR2 YNNKEL. These data belong to a study of blood T cell repertoires in COVID-19 (dated by TCRdb to about 2020). For context, the study as a whole: Samples covering the acute and convalescent phases of COVID-19 were provided by collaborators in the United States, Italy and Spain. The material from the prospective study consisted of cDNA or gDNA derived from T cells, B-cell-depleted T cells, or PBMCs. Subjects who had been exposed to COVID-19, were actively infected with it, or had recovered from it provided the deeply sampled blood TCRbeta repertoires that made up the dataset. The repertoires were made available in a free public database intended to serve as a resource for research on the immune response to SARS-CoV-2. Samples came from the ongoing ImmuneRACE study (first 160 participants) plus 1,254 subjects from 6 global collaborators. Nearly every sample came with metadata listing a de-identified subject ID, COVID-19 status, age in years and sex. HLA class I and class II types, where available, came from metadata supplied by the sample provider rather than from assay-based typing.

General conclusions and limits of the study: How much clinical and demographic metadata was included differed by source and by participant, and the metadata was provided uncurated.

TCRbeta CDR3 regions were amplified from genomic DNA using the immunoSEQ Assay, a bias-controlled multiplex PCR. The original pipeline was this. The number of nucleated cells in each sample was estimated by amplification of reference gene primers within the assay. Sequence reads were collapsed and filtered to measure the absolute abundance of every unique TCRbeta CDR3 rearrangement. For each sample, productive Simpson clonality was calculated by taking the square root of Simpson's diversity index across productive rearrangements. In TCRdb, the immuneACCESS table is reduced to in-frame sequences with V and J assigned. These tables do not hold every clone; where another copy was compared, an unresolved V gene accounts for under half, and the others remain unexplained. V and J calls and clone size are those listed in that table; D and trimming were worked out from the DNA. The sample profile shows about 69,000 clones; around 85% of them were found once. Approximately 15% of the sample is in the top ten clones.

This chain is built from TRBV3-1 (or the pseudogene TRBV3-2) and TRBJ2-2; TRBD2 agrees with 10 junctional bases. The TCR sequence derives from a man aged 35 to 55 with COVID-19, enrolled during active disease. Material for sequencing was peripheral blood. This receptor carries the CDR3 CASSQGSGGAGELFF. The sequenced DNA: TGTGCCAGCAGCCAGGGCAGCGGGGGGGCCGGGGAGCTGTTTTTT.